This T cell receptor (beta chain) was retrieved from a study of control samples from healthy donors and cancer patients. Germline V CDR1 and CDR2: SGHAT, FQNNGV. CDR3 length equals 17 residues. V shed 1 base and J 0 bases; nucleotides not matched to a gene: 7. The data were produced by immunoSEQ multiplex PCR, yet TCRdb's version contains in-frame clones alone and is incomplete. In the table there are about 190,000 clones, around 93% of which are singletons. The sample was blood. The clonotype originates from a young man in good health. J is TRBJ2-3 and V is TRBV11-2, with 7 positions matching TRBD2. The DNA for the CDR3 is TGTGCCAGCAGCTTAGGGGCCGGGGGGTGGAGCACAGATACGCAGTATTTT. Its protein product is CASSLGAGGWSTDTQYF.